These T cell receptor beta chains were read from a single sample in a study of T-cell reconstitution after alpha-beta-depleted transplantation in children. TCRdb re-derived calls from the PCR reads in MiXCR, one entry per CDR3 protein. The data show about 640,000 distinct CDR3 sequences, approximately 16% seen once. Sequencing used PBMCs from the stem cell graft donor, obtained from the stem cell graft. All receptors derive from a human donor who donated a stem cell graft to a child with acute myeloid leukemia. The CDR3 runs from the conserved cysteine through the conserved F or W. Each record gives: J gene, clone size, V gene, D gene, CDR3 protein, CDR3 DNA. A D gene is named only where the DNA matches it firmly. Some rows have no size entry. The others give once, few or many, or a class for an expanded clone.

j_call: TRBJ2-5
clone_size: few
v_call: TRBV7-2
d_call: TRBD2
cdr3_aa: CASSLGSGAGGMETQYF
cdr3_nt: TGTGCCAGCAGCTTAGGTTCAGGAGCGGGGGGTATGGAGACCCAGTACTTC

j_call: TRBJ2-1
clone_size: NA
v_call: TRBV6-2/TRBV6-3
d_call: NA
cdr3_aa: CASSYAEYSYNEQFF
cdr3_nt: TGTGCCAGCAGTTATGCGGAGTACTCCTACAATGAGCAGTTCTTC

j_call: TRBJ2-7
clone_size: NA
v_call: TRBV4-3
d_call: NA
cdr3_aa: CASSQEGQGRDEQYF
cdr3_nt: TGCGCCAGCAGCCAAGAGGGCCAGGGCCGGGACGAGCAGTACTTC

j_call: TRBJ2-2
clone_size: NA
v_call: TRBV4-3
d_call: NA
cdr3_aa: CASSRGGGYTGELFF
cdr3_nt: TGCGCCAGCAGCCGAGGGGGGGGATACACCGGGGAGCTGTTTTTT

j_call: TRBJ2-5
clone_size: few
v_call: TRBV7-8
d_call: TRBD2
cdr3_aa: CASSLEHGGGYQETQYF
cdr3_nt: TGTGCCAGCAGCTTAGAACACGGGGGGGGGTACCAAGAGACCCAGTACTTC

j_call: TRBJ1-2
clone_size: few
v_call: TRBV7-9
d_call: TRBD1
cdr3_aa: CASDRGLLGYTF
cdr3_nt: TGTGCCAGCGACAGGGGGCTTCTTGGCTACACCTTC

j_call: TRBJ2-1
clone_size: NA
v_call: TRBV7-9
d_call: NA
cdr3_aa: CASSLSRGLWNEQFF
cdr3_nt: TGTGCCAGCAGCTTAAGTCGGGGGCTCTGGAATGAGCAGTTCTTC

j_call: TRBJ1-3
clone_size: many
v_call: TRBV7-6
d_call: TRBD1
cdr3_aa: CASSQDRFGNTIYF
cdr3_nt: TGTGCCAGCAGCCAGGACAGGTTCGGAAACACCATATATTTT

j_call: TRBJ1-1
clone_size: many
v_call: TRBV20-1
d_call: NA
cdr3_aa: CSGLQGGTEAFF
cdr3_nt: TGCAGTGGCCTACAGGGAGGGACTGAAGCTTTCTTT

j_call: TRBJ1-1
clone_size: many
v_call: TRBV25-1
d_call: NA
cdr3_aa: CASTDSTEAFF
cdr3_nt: TGTGCCAGCACGGACTCGACTGAAGCTTTCTTT

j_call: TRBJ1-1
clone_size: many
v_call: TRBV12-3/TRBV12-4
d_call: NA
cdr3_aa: CASSLAGMTEAFF
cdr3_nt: TGTGCCAGCAGTTTGGCCGGGATGACTGAAGCTTTCTTT

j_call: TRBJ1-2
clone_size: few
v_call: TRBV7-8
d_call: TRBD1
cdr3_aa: CAPRQGRNYGYTF
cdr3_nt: TGTGCCCCTCGACAGGGAAGAAACTATGGCTACACCTTC

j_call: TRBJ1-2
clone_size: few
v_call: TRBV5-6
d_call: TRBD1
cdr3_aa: CASSLEGRRRSGDRWNYGYTF
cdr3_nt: TGTGCCAGCAGCTTGGAAGGGCGACGCAGGAGTGGGGACAGGTGGAACTATGGCTACACCTTC

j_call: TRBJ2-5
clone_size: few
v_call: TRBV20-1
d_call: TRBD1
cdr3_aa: CSALTGGAETQYF
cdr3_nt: TGCAGTGCCCTGACAGGGGGCGCGGAGACCCAGTACTTC

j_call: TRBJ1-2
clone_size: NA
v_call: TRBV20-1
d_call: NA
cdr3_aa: CGALQSYGYTF
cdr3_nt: TGCGGTGCGCTACAGAGCTATGGCTACACCTTC

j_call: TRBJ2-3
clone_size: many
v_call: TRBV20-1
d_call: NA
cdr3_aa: CSGITLTDTQYF
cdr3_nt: TGCAGTGGTATTACCCTCACAGATACGCAGTATTTT

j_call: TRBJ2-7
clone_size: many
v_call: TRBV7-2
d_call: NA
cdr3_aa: CASSFGGGGDDEQYF
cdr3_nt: TGTGCCAGCAGCTTCGGGGGTGGCGGGGACGACGAGCAGTACTTC

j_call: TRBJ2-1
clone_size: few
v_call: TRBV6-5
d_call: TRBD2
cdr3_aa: CASSYSRLAELYNEQFF
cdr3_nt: TGTGCCAGCAGTTACTCGAGACTAGCGGAATTGTACAATGAGCAGTTCTTC

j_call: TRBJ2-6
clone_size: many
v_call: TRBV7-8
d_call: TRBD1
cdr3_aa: CASSSRGQGLGANVLTF
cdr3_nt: TGTGCCAGCAGCTCCAGGGGACAGGGGCTTGGGGCCAACGTCCTGACTTTC

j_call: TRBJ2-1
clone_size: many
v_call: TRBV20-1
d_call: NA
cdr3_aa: CSARPLGENEQFF
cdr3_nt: TGCAGTGCTAGGCCGTTAGGGGAGAATGAGCAGTTCTTC

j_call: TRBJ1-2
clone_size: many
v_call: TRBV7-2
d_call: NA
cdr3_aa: CASSLVMSGGGYTF
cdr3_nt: TGTGCCAGCAGCTTAGTGATGAGTGGAGGAGGCTACACCTTC

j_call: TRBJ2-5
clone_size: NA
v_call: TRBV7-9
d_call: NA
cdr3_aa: CASSLAIIQETQYF
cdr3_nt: TGTGCCAGCAGCTTAGCGATCATCCAAGAGACCCAGTACTTC

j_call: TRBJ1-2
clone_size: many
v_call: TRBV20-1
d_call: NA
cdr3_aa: CSAKRTALVPYGYTF
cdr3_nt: TGCAGCGCTAAGCGGACAGCCTTAGTCCCCTATGGCTACACCTTC

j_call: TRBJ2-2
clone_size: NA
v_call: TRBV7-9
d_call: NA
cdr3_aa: CASSLEGLFF
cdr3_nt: TGTGCCAGCAGCTTAGAAGGGCTGTTTTTT

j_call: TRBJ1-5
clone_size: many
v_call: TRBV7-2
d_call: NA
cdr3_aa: CASSLGGGRDQPQHF
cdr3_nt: TGTGCCAGCAGCTTAGGGGGCGGCAGGGATCAGCCCCAGCATTTT

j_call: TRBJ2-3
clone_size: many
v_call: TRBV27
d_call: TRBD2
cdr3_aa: CASSPQRGGFTDTQYF
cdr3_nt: TGTGCCAGCAGTCCGCAGCGGGGGGGGTTCACAGATACGCAGTATTTT

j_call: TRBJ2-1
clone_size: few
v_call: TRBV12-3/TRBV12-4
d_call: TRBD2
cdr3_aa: CASGLAGGHNEQFF
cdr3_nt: TGTGCCAGCGGCCTAGCGGGGGGCCACAATGAGCAGTTCTTC

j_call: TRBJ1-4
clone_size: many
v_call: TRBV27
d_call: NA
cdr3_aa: CASSFSGFEKLFF
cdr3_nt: TGTGCCAGCAGTTTCTCAGGGTTCGAAAAACTGTTTTTT

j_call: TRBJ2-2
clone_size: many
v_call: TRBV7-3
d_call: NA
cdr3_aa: CASSLTTTGELFF
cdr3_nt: TGTGCCAGCAGCTTAACGACGACTGGGGAGCTGTTTTTT

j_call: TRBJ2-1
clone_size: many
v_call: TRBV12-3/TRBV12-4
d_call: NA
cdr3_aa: CASRPQEASGYNEQFF
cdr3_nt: TGTGCCAGCAGGCCACAGGAGGCCAGTGGCTACAATGAGCAGTTCTTC

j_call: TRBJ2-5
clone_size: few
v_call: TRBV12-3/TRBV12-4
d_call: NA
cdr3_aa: CASSLYPGQETQYF
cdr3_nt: TGTGCCAGCAGTTTATATCCCGGACAAGAGACCCAGTACTTC

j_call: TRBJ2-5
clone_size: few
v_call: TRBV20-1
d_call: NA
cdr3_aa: CSARHRQKETQYF
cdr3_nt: TGCAGTGCTAGACACCGGCAGAAAGAGACCCAGTACTTC

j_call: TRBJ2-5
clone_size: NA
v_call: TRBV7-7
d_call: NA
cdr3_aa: CASSVRQNPQETQYF
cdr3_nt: TGTGCCAGCAGCGTAAGACAGAACCCCCAAGAGACCCAGTACTTC

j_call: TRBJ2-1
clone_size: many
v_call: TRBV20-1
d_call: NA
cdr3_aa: CSARPVGGNEQFF
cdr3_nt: TGCAGTGCTAGACCCGTGGGCGGAAATGAGCAGTTCTTC

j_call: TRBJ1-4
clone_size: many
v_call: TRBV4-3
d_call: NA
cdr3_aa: CASSQEDRSNEKLFF
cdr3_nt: TGCGCCAGCAGCCAAGAGGACAGATCTAATGAAAAACTGTTTTTT

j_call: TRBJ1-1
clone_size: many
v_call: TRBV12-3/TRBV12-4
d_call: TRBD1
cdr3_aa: CASSRQGRNTEAFF
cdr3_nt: TGTGCCAGCAGTCGACAGGGAAGGAACACTGAAGCTTTCTTT

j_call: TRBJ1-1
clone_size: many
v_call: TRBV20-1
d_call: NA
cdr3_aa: CSARDLSGTEAFF
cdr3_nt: TGCAGTGCTAGGGACCTTTCAGGGACTGAAGCTTTCTTT

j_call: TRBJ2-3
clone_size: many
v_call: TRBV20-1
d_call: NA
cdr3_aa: CSARDRRFYEKSQYF
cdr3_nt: TGCAGTGCTAGAGATCGGCGATTCTACGAAAAATCGCAGTATTTT

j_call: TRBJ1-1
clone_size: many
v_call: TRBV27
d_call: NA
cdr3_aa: CASRRVITGNTEAFF
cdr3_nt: TGTGCCAGCAGAAGGGTTATTACAGGGAACACTGAAGCTTTCTTT

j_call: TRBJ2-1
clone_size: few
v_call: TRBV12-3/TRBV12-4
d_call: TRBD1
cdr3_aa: CASSNRGKQFF
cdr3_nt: TGTGCCAGCAGTAACAGGGGGAAGCAGTTCTTC

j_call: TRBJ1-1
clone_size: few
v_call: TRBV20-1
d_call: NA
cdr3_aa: CSASPLSRSTEAFF
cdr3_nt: TGCAGTGCTAGTCCCCTGAGTAGGAGCACTGAAGCTTTCTTT

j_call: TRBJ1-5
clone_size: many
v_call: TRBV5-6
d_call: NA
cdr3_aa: CASSLGGTGSIAQHF
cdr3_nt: TGTGCCAGCAGCTTGGGAGGGACTGGCAGTATAGCCCAGCATTTT

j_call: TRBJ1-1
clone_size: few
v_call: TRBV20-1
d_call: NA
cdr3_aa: CSAREASPNLNTEAFF
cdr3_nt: TGCAGTGCTAGAGAAGCCAGCCCGAATCTGAACACTGAAGCTTTCTTT

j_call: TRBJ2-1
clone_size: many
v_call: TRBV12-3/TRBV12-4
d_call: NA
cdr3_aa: CASSYPMGEQFF
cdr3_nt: TGTGCCAGCAGTTACCCCATGGGGGAGCAGTTCTTC

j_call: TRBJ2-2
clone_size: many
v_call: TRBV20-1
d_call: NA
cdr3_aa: CSAQGSGELFF
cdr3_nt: TGCAGTGCTCAGGGGTCCGGGGAGCTGTTTTTT

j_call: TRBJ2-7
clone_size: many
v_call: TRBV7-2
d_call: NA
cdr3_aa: CASGSPYEQYF
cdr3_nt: TGTGCCAGCGGGTCCCCCTACGAGCAGTACTTC

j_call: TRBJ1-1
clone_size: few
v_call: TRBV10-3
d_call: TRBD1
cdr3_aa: CAIRGQIDEAFF
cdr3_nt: TGTGCCATCAGGGGACAGATAGACGAAGCTTTCTTT

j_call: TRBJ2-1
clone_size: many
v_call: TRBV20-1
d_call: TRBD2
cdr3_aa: CSARLAGGDNEQFF
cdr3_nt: TGCAGTGCTAGATTGGCGGGGGGGGATAATGAGCAGTTCTTC